The 27 T cell receptor beta chains listed next were all sequenced from one sample in a study of blood T cell repertoires in COVID-19. The data were produced by immunoSEQ multiplex PCR, yet TCRdb's version contains in-frame clones alone and is incomplete. The sample yields approximately 200,000 clones, roughly 84% seen once. Material: PBMCs or T cells enriched from blood (not recorded which). Receptors originate from a man younger than 40 in a cohort exposed to, infected with or recovered from COVID-19 (not recorded which).

The rearrangement joins TRBV2 to TRBJ1-2; maybe TRBD1 (6 bases). The CDR3 consists of 14 residues. Per the germline V gene, CDR1 is SNHLY and CDR2 is FYNNEI. The germline V and J ends were trimmed by 6 bases and 4 bases, with 15 bases remaining between them. CDR3 coding DNA: TGTGCCAGCAGGCCCAGACAGGACCTCTATGGCTACACCTTC. Translating gives CASRPRQDLYGYTF.

This clone appeared once. The chain combines TRBV10-1 with TRBJ2-3; tentative D call: TRBD2 (6 bases). The germline gives CDR1 WNHNN, CDR2 SYGVQD (reference sequence). The V gene lost 3 bases and the J gene lost 5 bases, with 12 bases spanning the gap. CDR3 size: 14 residues. This CDR3 is CASSERTIIDTQYF. DNA for the CDR3: TGCGCCAGCAGTGAAAGGACTATAATAGATACGCAGTATTTT.

The chain joins TRBV19 to TRBJ1-1; tentatively, D is TRBD1 (5 bases). V was trimmed by 6 bases and J by 0 bases, leaving 5 bases between them. This CDR3 has 12 residues. The germline V gene has CDR1 LNHDA and CDR2 SQIVND (reference sequence). The DNA of the CDR3 is TGTGCCAGTAGACAGGTGAACACTGAAGCTTTCTTT. Translation gives CASRQVNTEAFF. Filled out from reference TRBV19 and TRBJ1-1, the complete variable domain reads DGGITQSPKYLFRKEGQNVTLSCEQNLNHDAMYWYRQDPGQGLRLIYYSQIVNDFQKGDIAEGYSVSREKKESFPLTVTSAQKNPTAFYLCASRQVNTEAFFGQGTRLTVV.

The V gene is TRBV6-6, the J gene TRBJ2-7, with TRBD1 matching over 7 bases. Germline lookup yields CDR1 MNHNY and CDR2 SVGAGI (reference sequence). The V segment lost 5 bases and the J segment 1 base; nucleotides outside the gene matches: 11. The CDR3 has 16 residues. The DNA of the CDR3 is TGTGCCAGCAGTCTCAGACCGGGACAGATATCCTACGAGCAGTACTTC. This gives the protein CASSLRPGQISYEQYF.

This chain uses TRBV6-5 with TRBJ2-5; 11 nucleotides align to TRBD2. Germline values: CDR1 MNHEY, CDR2 SVGAGI. The CDR3 consists of 14 residues. With V trimmed by 6 bases and J by 4 bases, 4 bases remained unmatched. The CDR3 nucleotides are TGTGCCAGCAGACGGCTAGCGGGAGGAGAGACCCAGTACTTC. Translation gives CASRRLAGGETQYF.

V and J are TRBV7-9 and TRBJ2-3, with D possibly matching TRBD2 (6 bases). V was cut by 5 bases and J by 11 bases, with 11 bases left in between. The V gene's germline CDR1 is SEHNR and CDR2 FQNEAQ (reference sequence). CDR3 size: 11 residues. The CDR3 DNA is TGTGCCAGCAGCCCGGACTACGGGCAGTATTTT. Its translation: CASSPDYGQYF.

V and J are TRBV6-5 and TRBJ2-3; D ambiguous. Deletions cut 7 bases from V and 4 bases from J, with 15 bases between. The CDR3 runs to 14 residues. CDR1 and CDR2 from the germline V gene are MNHEY and SVGAGI. CDR3 coding DNA: TGTGCCAGCACCTCGGCGGCTTTCTCAGATACGCAGTATTTT. Translation gives CASTSAAFSDTQYF.

The J gene is TRBJ1-4, the V gene TRBV4-2; D remains unclear. Germline lookup yields CDR1 LGHNA and CDR2 YNFKEQ. Trimming stripped 5 bases from V and 9 bases from J, with 19 bases between. The CDR3 consists of 15 residues. Here the CDR3 DNA reads TGTGCCAGCAGCAAACCCGGGGATATAATGAAAAAACTGTTTTTT. This gives the protein CASSKPGDIMKKLFF.

The genes are TRBV23-1 and TRBJ1-5; D remains ambiguous. TRBV23-1 is given ORF status, its function remaining uncertain. This CDR3 region has 17 residues. Trimming stripped 0 bases from V and 2 bases from J, with 14 bases between. The CDR3 protein is CASSQSSRGSRNQPQHF. CDR3 DNA: TGCGCCAGCAGTCAATCGTCCCGGGGTTCACGCAATCAGCCCCAGCATTTT.

The gene calls are TRBV13 and TRBJ2-1; D perhaps matches TRBD1 (6 bases). Germline CDR1 reads PRHDT; CDR2 reads FYEKMQ (reference sequence). With 2 bases removed from V and 8 bases from J, the gap between germline ends came to 13 bases. The CDR3 has 14 amino acids. The CDR3 here is CASSLQGPRDEQFF. The DNA of the CDR3 is TGTGCCAGCAGCTTACAGGGGCCGCGAGATGAGCAGTTCTTC.

This clone was found once. The chain joins TRBV28 to TRBJ2-3, with 7 positions matching TRBD2. The CDR3 covers 21 residues. Germline loops: CDR1 MDHEN, CDR2 SYDVKM. V shed 1 base, J shed 1 base, and the junction held 20 bases outside the gene matches. CDR3 sequence: CASSLFPSIWGRALGTDTQYF. The CDR3 DNA sequence: TGTGCCAGCAGTTTATTCCCTTCGATCTGGGGGAGGGCCCTCGGCACAGATACGCAGTATTTT.

The genes are TRBV6-4 and TRBJ1-1; D may be TRBD1 (5 bases). Trimming cost V 3 bases and J 1 base, with 6 bases left between them. Germline lookup yields CDR1 MRHNA and CDR2 SNTAGT. The CDR3 consists of 13 residues. CDR3 sequence reads: CASSETENTEAFF. The DNA of the CDR3 is TGTGCCAGCAGTGAGACAGAGAACACTGAAGCTTTCTTT.

This chain joins TRBV29-1 and TRBJ2-7; 8 positions agree with TRBD1. The ends lost 4 bases at V and 2 bases at J; junction bases unmatched: 7. The CDR3 runs 14 residues. The V gene's germline CDR1 is SQVTM and CDR2 ANQGSEA. In DNA form, the CDR3 reads TGCAGCGTTGGCAGACAGGGGAAAGCCTACGAGCAGTACTTC. Protein product: CSVGRQGKAYEQYF.

This CDR3 is CASRETSGRSGGTYEQYF. The CDR3 bases are TGTGCCAGCAGGGAGACTAGCGGGAGATCCGGGGGGACCTACGAGCAGTACTTC. The chain couples TRBV7-2 to TRBJ2-7, with 12 nucleotides matching TRBD2. Germline CDR1 reads SGHTA; CDR2 reads FQGNSA. The length of the CDR3 is 18 residues. Losses at the gene ends were 6 bases for V and 2 bases for J; bases not matched to a gene: 14.

This clone has just one count. The chain is built from TRBV7-8 and TRBJ1-5; D is uncertain. The CDR3 length is 16 residues. With 1 base removed from V and 2 bases from J, the gap between germline ends came to 12 bases. Germline V lookup: CDR1 SGHVS, CDR2 FQNEAQ. CDR3 bases: TGTGCCAGCAGCTTAGTCGCCGGGAACGGCAATCAGCCCCAGCATTTT. Amino acid sequence: CASSLVAGNGNQPQHF. Supplemented by reference TRBV7-8 and TRBJ1-5, the full variable domain reads GAGVSQSPRYKVAKRGQDVALRCDPISGHVSLFWYQQALGQGPEFLTYFQNEAQLDKSGLPSDRFFAERPEGSVSTLKIQRTQQEDSAVYLCASSLVAGNGNQPQHFGDGTRLSIL.

The J gene is TRBJ1-2, the V gene TRBV28; D call uncertain. Germline-derived CDR1 and CDR2 are MDHEN and SYDVKM. V was trimmed by 2 bases and J by 2 bases, leaving 12 bases between them. The CDR3 runs 15 residues. DNA of the CDR3: TGTGCCAGCAGTTTACTGCGAGAGGGAAACTATGGCTACACCTTC. Protein: CASSLLREGNYGYTF.

J is TRBJ2-1 and V is TRBV29-1; 8 bases match TRBD1. Germline V gene sequence: CDR1 SQVTM, CDR2 ANQGSEA. J was trimmed by 5 bases and V by 7 bases; bases with no gene match: 7. The CDR3 loop spans 13 amino acids. CDR3 bases: TGCAGCGGAATTGGACAGGGCCACAATGAGCAGTTCTTC. Translating gives CSGIGQGHNEQFF.

The V and J genes are TRBV21-1 and TRBJ2-7; whether TRBD1, the table's D call, matches the DNA was not checked. TRBV21-1 is a pseudogene. This CDR3 region has 18 residues. CDR3 protein: CASSKVRQGHDLPYEQYF. The CDR3 nucleotides read TGTGCCAGCAGCAAAGTTCGACAGGGACACGACCTTCCCTACGAGCAGTACTTC.

The chain combines TRBV13 with TRBJ1-2; TRBD1 matches at 8 bases. In germline, CDR1 is PRHDT, CDR2 FYEKMQ (reference sequence). CDR3 length equals 17 residues. With 4 bases clipped from V and 0 bases from J, the junction kept 10 bases outside the gene matches. The CDR3 bases are TGTGCCAGCAGCTCCACGGACAGGGTGGGAGCTAACTATGGCTACACCTTC. Translation gives CASSSTDRVGANYGYTF.

The chain recombines TRBV5-1 with TRBJ2-5; 7 nucleotides align to TRBD1. The CDR3 is made up of 14 amino acids. Germline values: CDR1 SGHRS, CDR2 YFSETQ. Trimming removed 7 bases from V and 1 base from J; junction bases left unmatched: 7. The CDR3 nucleotides are TGCGCCAGCCGTCTCACAGGGGCCCAAGAGACCCAGTACTTC. As protein: CASRLTGAQETQYF.

V and J are TRBV29-1 and TRBJ2-3; the D gene is possibly TRBD1 (5 bases). The CDR3 runs to 13 residues. V dropped 7 bases and J dropped 0 bases, with 11 bases sitting between them. Germline V gene data show CDR1 as SQVTM and CDR2 as ANQGSEA. The CDR3 DNA sequence: TGCAGCGGCCAAGGGGATAGCACAGATACGCAGTATTTT. It translates to CSGQGDSTDTQYF.

J is TRBJ2-1 and V is TRBV27; TRBD2 matches at 8 bases. The CDR3 is 18 residues long. Unmatched junction bases numbered 19, after V lost 6 bases and J lost 6 bases. The germline CDR1 and CDR2 sequences are MNHEY and SMNVEV (reference sequence). DNA of the CDR3: TGTGCCAGCAGCCCCGGAGTCCGGACTAGCCCGAGAGGCAATGAGCAGTTCTTC. Protein: CASSPGVRTSPRGNEQFF.

CDR3 DNA sequence: TGTGCCAGCAGCCCGGGACTAGCGGGAGCCGGGGAGCTGTTTTTT. Translating it yields CASSPGLAGAGELFF. The genes are TRBV7-8 and TRBJ2-2; 14 nucleotides agree with TRBD2. V dropped 5 bases and J dropped 6; count of bases not matched to a gene: 2. This CDR3 contains 15 residues. Germline CDR1 is SGHVS and CDR2 is FQNEAQ.

The genes are TRBV28 and TRBJ1-1, with D unresolved. There are 15 residues in the CDR3. Germline V gives CDR1 MDHEN, CDR2 SYDVKM. V was clipped by 1 base and J by 3 bases, with 12 bases between them. CDR3 protein: CASSLSAGGDTEAFF. The CDR3 DNA sequence: TGTGCCAGCAGTTTATCGGCAGGCGGGGACACTGAAGCTTTCTTT.

The J gene is TRBJ1-1, the V gene TRBV5-6; D ambiguous. The V and J ends lost 4 bases and 5 bases respectively, with 12 bases between them. The CDR3 has 13 residues. Germline CDR1 reads SGHDT; CDR2 reads YYEEEE. CDR3 protein: CASSPAAGTEAFF. The CDR3 DNA follows: TGTGCCAGCAGCCCGGCGGCGGGGACTGAAGCTTTCTTT.

The chain combines TRBV5-1 with TRBJ1-4; no reliable D call. The CDR3 is 14 amino acids. Germline lookup yields CDR1 SGHRS and CDR2 YFSETQ. V was trimmed by 1 base and J by 0 bases, leaving 4 bases between them. The CDR3 reads CASSLTTTNEKLFF. CDR3 nucleotide sequence: TGCGCCAGCAGCTTGACAACAACTAATGAAAAACTGTTTTTT.

The gene calls are TRBV25-1 and TRBJ1-2; perhaps TRBD1 as D (5 bases). CDR1 is MGHDK and CDR2 is SYGVNS in the germline V gene. With 2 bases removed from V and 4 bases from J, the gap between germline ends came to 11 bases. The CDR3 sequence is 14 residues long. For the CDR3, the DNA is TGTGCCAGCAGTGAAAGGGGATCTGGCTATGGCTACACCTTC. This gives the protein CASSERGSGYGYTF.